Listed below are T cell receptor beta chains from one sample, sequenced in a study of radiotherapy plus CTLA-4 blockade in lung cancer. Generated by immunoSEQ multiplex PCR, the TCRdb table keeps only in-frame clones and is missing some. The table lists tens of thousands of clones, roughly 80% of them singletons. This specimen was peripheral blood, taken from a patient treated with radiotherapy plus ipilimumab. The receptors shown here come from a human donor with non-small cell lung cancer who had stable disease on radiotherapy plus ipilimumab. The CDR3 runs from the conserved cysteine through the conserved F or W. D genes are given only for firm matches. Part of the rows lack a size; the others show once, few, many or a class for expanded clones.

V gene	J gene	D gene	clone size	CDR3 DNA	CDR3 protein
TRBV5-1	TRBJ1-2	NA	NA	TGCGCCAGCAGTCTGAGGGGGGGAACTAACTATGGCTACACCTTC	CASSLRGGTNYGYTF
TRBV19	TRBJ1-1	NA	NA	TGTGCCAGCTTATCCCACATCAAGGGCGCTGAAGCTTTCTTT	CASLSHIKGAEAFF
TRBV30	TRBJ1-1	TRBD1	once	TGTGCCTGGAGTTCCGACAGGGGAATCAACACTGAAGCTTTCTTT	CAWSSDRGINTEAFF
TRBV27	TRBJ1-5	NA	NA	TGTGCCAGCGGCACGGACTTTGGCAATCAGCCCCAGCATTTT	CASGTDFGNQPQHF
TRBV4-1	TRBJ1-2	NA	NA	TGCGCCAGCAGCCAACCGAGACAGGACGGGAACTATGGCTACACCTTC	CASSQPRQDGNYGYTF
TRBV18	TRBJ2-1	NA	NA	TGTGCCAGCTCACCCCGGGGAATTCCGAACAATGAGCAGTTCTTC	CASSPRGIPNNEQFF
TRBV11-3	TRBJ1-1	NA	NA	TGTGCCAGCAGCTTAGGGGATACCGGGAACACTGAAGCTTTCTTT	CASSLGDTGNTEAFF
TRBV27	TRBJ1-1	NA	NA	TGTGCCAGCAACACCGGGTGGGGCACTGAAGCTTTCTTT	CASNTGWGTEAFF
TRBV5-1	TRBJ2-3	NA	NA	TGCGCCAGCAGCTTGGGTGGCACAGATACGCAGTATTTT	CASSLGGTDTQYF
TRBV27	TRBJ2-1	TRBD2	NA	TGTGCCAGCAGTACCGGACTAGCGGGGGGGGATGAGCAGTTCTTC	CASSTGLAGGDEQFF
TRBV7-6	TRBJ2-3	TRBD2	NA	TGTGCCAGCAGCCCCGGACTAGCGGGGGGAGGGACAGATACGCAGTATTTT	CASSPGLAGGGTDTQYF
TRBV9	TRBJ1-5	TRBD1	NA	TGTGCCAGCAGCGACCGTCCCGGGACAGGTCTGGAAGCGCCCCAGCATTTT	CASSDRPGTGLEAPQHF
TRBV7-2	TRBJ2-5	TRBD2	NA	TGTGCCAGCAGCTTAGTATCGATGGGACTAGCGTTATCAGAGACCCAGTACTTC	CASSLVSMGLALSETQYF
TRBV25-1	TRBJ2-1	NA	NA	TGTGCCAGCAGTAAGGGGGGCTACAATGAGCAGTTCTTC	CASSKGGYNEQFF
TRBV29-1	TRBJ1-1	NA	NA	TGCAGTGCCCGGACAGTGAACACTGAAGCTTTCTTT	CSARTVNTEAFF
TRBV30	TRBJ2-1	NA	NA	TGTGCCTGGAGTGCGGCAGGAAATGAGCAGTTCTTC	CAWSAAGNEQFF
TRBV5-1	TRBJ2-3	TRBD2	NA	TGCGCCAGCAGTAGGCGGGGGGCAGATAGCACAGATACGCAGTATTTT	CASSRRGADSTDTQYF
TRBV28	TRBJ2-2	NA	NA	TGTGCCAGCAGTCGCCCGCCGTTTGGACTCACAGTAAACACCGGGGAGCTGTTTTTT	CASSRPPFGLTVNTGELFF
TRBV19	TRBJ1-5	NA	NA	TGTGCCAGTATCTCAAGGACGGTTAGCAATCAGCCCCAGCATTTT	CASISRTVSNQPQHF
TRBV16	TRBJ2-3	TRBD2	NA	TGTGCCAGCAGCCCAGGACTAGCTGGTACGCAGTATTTT	CASSPGLAGTQYF
TRBV29-1	TRBJ2-1	NA	NA	TGCAGCGTCCGGGGGAACTACAATGAGCAGTTCTTC	CSVRGNYNEQFF
TRBV27	TRBJ1-2	NA	NA	TGTGCCAGCAGTCCAGGTCAGGGTCGATATGGCTACACCTTC	CASSPGQGRYGYTF
TRBV4-3	TRBJ2-1	NA	NA	TGCGCCAGCAGCCAAGAGCGGCTAGTCCGGAATGAGCAGTTCTTC	CASSQERLVRNEQFF
TRBV7-3	TRBJ2-6	NA	few	TGTGCCAGCAGCTCAACCCATCCCCTCTCTGGGGCCAACGTCCTGACTTTC	CASSSTHPLSGANVLTF
TRBV12-5	TRBJ2-2	NA	NA	TGTGCTAGTGGTTATTACACCGGGGAGCTGTTTTTT	CASGYYTGELFF
TRBV27	TRBJ2-1	TRBD2	NA	TGTGCCAGCAGTTCCCTGGGGGGGTTCTACAATGAGCAGTTCTTC	CASSSLGGFYNEQFF
TRBV6-1	TRBJ1-5	NA	NA	TGTGCCAGCAGTGTGGGGCCCTTTCGGCCCCAGCATTTT	CASSVGPFRPQHF
TRBV19	TRBJ2-3	NA	once	TGTGCCAGTAGTCCCCAGGCGTCGGATACGCAGTATTTT	CASSPQASDTQYF
TRBV19	TRBJ2-1	TRBD1	NA	TGTGCCAGTATCGACGAGGGCAGGGGGTCCCCCAATGAGCAGTTCTTC	CASIDEGRGSPNEQFF
TRBV28	TRBJ1-2	NA	NA	TGTGCCAGCAGCCCCGTCGGGGCCAGTTCCAACTATGGCTACACCTTC	CASSPVGASSNYGYTF